The present entry profiles one TCR beta chain with its context. Its antigen specificity is not known. Per-nucleotide qualities are absent, and no much larger clonotype sits a single base away. The data belong to a study of blood T cell repertoires in COVID-19 (dated by TCRdb to about 2020). Context from the whole study: Samples covering the acute and convalescent phases of COVID-19 were provided by collaborators in the United States, Italy and Spain. The prospective study material was composed of cDNA or gDNA derived from T cells, B-cell-depleted T cells, or PBMCs. Deeply sampled blood TCRbeta repertoires from subjects exposed to, actively infected with, or recovered from COVID-19 were included in the dataset. The repertoires were made available in a free public database intended to serve as a resource for research on the immune response to SARS-CoV-2. Samples were obtained from the ongoing ImmuneRACE study (first 160 participants) and from roughly 1,300 subjects provided by 6 global collaborators. A de-identified subject ID, COVID-19 status, age in years and sex were almost always included in the sample metadata. HLA class I and class II types, where available, came from metadata supplied by the sample provider rather than from assay-based typing.

TCRbeta CDR3 regions were amplified from genomic DNA by means of the immunoSEQ Assay, a bias-controlled multiplex PCR. The authors' analysis ran thus. Within the assay, amplification of reference gene primers was used to estimate how many nucleated cells each sample contained. Sequence reads were collapsed and filtered to measure the absolute abundance of every unique TCRbeta CDR3 rearrangement. For each sample, productive Simpson clonality was calculated as the square root of Simpson's diversity index across productive rearrangements. This is the immuneACCESS table as TCRdb keeps it, with only in-frame sequences that have V and J called. A part of the clones is gone; compared with another copy, unresolved V genes explain less than half, and the rest is unexplained. V, J and clone size are taken as reported in that table, and D and trimming were inferred from the DNA itself. The sample table shows about 33,000 clones, and 70% to 90% are seen once. Together, the top ten hold about 6.3% of the sample.

The study at large found these results: Clinical and demographic metadata were provided uncurated, with the amount varying by source and participant.

The collaborating institutions used their own protocols to collect whole blood in K2EDTA tubes. For TCRbeta analysis, collaborator samples were shipped as frozen whole blood, as isolated PBMCs, or as DNA extracted from either sample type. The germline V and J ends show losses of 5 bases and 7 bases respectively, and no gene match explains 14 bases of the junction. CDR1 and CDR2 were assigned from the germline V gene as SGHAT and FQNNGV. The CDR3 runs 17 residues from the cysteine to the phenylalanine. Of all the DNA, just the CDR3 is kept, 51 bases in frame from base 1. The receptor's source is a human donor in a cohort sampled during active COVID-19. Sequenced material: peripheral blood. The rearrangement joined TRBV11-2 to TRBJ2-5, with TRBD2 matching 12 junction bases. The CDR3 protein: CASSTSPPSGGASTQYF. Here is the DNA: TGTGCCAGCAGCACCTCCCCTCCTAGCGGGGGGGCGTCGACCCAGTACTTC. Extended through the reference TRBV11-2 and TRBJ2-5 proteins, this CDR3 yields the full variable domain: EAGVAQSPRYKIIEKRQSVAFWCNPISGHATLYWYQQILGQGPKLLIQFQNNGVVDDSQLPKDRFSAERLKGVDSTLKIQPAKLEDSAVYLCASSTSPPSGGASTQYFGPGTRLLVL.